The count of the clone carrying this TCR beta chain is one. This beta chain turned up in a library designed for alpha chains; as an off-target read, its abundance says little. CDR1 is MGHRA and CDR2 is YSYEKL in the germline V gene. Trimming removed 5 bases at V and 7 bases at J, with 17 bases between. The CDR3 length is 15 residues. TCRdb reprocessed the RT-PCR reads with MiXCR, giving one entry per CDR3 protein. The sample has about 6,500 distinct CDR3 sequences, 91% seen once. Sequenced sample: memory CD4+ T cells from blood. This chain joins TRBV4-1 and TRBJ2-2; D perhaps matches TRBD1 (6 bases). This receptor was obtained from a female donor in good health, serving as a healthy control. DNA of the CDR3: TGCGCCAGCAGCGAAAGGTACAGGGATTTCGGGGAGCTGTTTTTT. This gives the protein CASSERYRDFGELFF.